Below, 14 T cell receptor beta chains from the same sample are listed, as sequenced in a study of TIL therapy for anti-PD-1-resistant metastatic lung cancer. The time point was: pre-treatment sample, taken before nivolumab and TIL therapy. The immunoSEQ assay was v3. Sequencing used immunoSEQ multiplex PCR; TCRdb keeps in-frame clones, though not all of them. The repertoire consists of 45,000 to 75,000 clones, with around nine tenths occurring once and the leading ten covering approximately 2.8%. The sample here was blood, taken at baseline. These receptors all come from a person between 25 and 80 years old with non-small cell lung cancer.

On this clone: An end of the junction differs from the germline gene, which may be a read error. V is TRBV6-1 and J is TRBJ2-4; 10 nucleotides align to TRBD2. CDR1 MNHNS and CDR2 SASEGT come from the germline V gene. There are 14 residues in the CDR3. The CDR3 sequence: CASSEAGQGTSDHF. CDR3 in DNA: TGTGCCAGCAGTGAAGCGGGACAAGGGACTAGCGATCACTTC.

This sequence joins TRBV27 and TRBJ2-1, with a tentative D call TRBD1 (5 bases). The germline V gene has CDR1 MNHEY and CDR2 SMNVEV (reference sequence). V lost 3 bases to trimming and J lost 1 base, with 10 bases between them. The CDR3 is 15 amino acids. DNA of the CDR3: TGTGCCAGCAGTTTCGACAGCCCTTCCTACAATGAGCAGTTCTTC. The encoded protein is CASSFDSPSYNEQFF.

In this sample, this clone turned up a few times. The V call is TRBV9, the J call TRBJ1-5; D gene ambiguous. Germline V gene data show CDR1 as SGDLS and CDR2 as YYNGEE. This CDR3 region has 15 residues. Trimming removed 0 bases from V and 2 bases from J, with 9 bases in between. The CDR3 region is CASSVEGGGNQPQHF. CDR3 nucleotides: TGTGCCAGCAGCGTAGAAGGAGGAGGCAATCAGCCCCAGCATTTT.

The V call is TRBV11-2, the J call TRBJ1-2, with D unresolved. Between the trimmed V and J ends, which lost 2 bases and 5 bases, there was a span of 9 bases. This CDR3 comprises 13 residues. Germline CDR1 SGHAT, CDR2 FQNNGV. The CDR3: CASSLTGIYGYTF. CDR3 in DNA: TGTGCCAGCAGCTTAACCGGGATATATGGCTACACCTTC.

The chain employs TRBV5-1 and TRBJ2-2; D unresolved. This CDR3 spans 15 amino acids. Between the trimmed V and J ends, which lost 0 bases and 3 bases, there was a span of 9 bases. The V gene's germline CDR1 is SGHRS and CDR2 YFSETQ. In DNA, the CDR3 is TGCGCCAGCAGCTTGGGGGGATTAGACACCGGGGAGCTGTTTTTT. Translating gives CASSLGGLDTGELFF.

This sequence joins TRBV2 and TRBJ2-7, with D tentatively TRBD1 (5 bases). Trimming pared 4 bases from V and 5 bases from J, leaving 12 bases between. CDR1 and CDR2 from the germline V gene are SNHLY and FYNNEI. CDR3 length: 13 amino acids. CDR3 sequence: CASSVRGFDEQYF. The CDR3 DNA follows: TGTGCCAGCAGTGTAAGGGGTTTTGACGAGCAGTACTTC.

For the CDR3, the DNA is TGTGCCAGCAGTTTAGTAGGGCTAGCGGGAGACCGCGGCACCGGGGAGCTGTTTTTT. It translates to CASSLVGLAGDRGTGELFF. The chain uses TRBV28 and TRBJ2-2; 10 nucleotides line up with TRBD2. V shed 2 bases, J shed 4 bases, and the junction held 13 bases outside the gene matches. The CDR3 consists of 19 residues. Germline CDR1 is MDHEN and CDR2 is SYDVKM. Drawing the rest from reference TRBV28 and TRBJ2-2, the complete variable domain is DVKVTQSSRYLVKRTGEKVFLECVQDMDHENMFWYRQDPGLGLRLIYFSYDVKMKEKGDIPEGYSVSREKKERFSLILESASTNQTSMYLCASSLVGLAGDRGTGELFFGEGSRLTVL.

The rearrangement uses TRBV5-1 and TRBJ2-7, with D hard to call. Germline V gene lookup returns CDR1 SGHRS and CDR2 YFSETQ. This CDR3 comprises 15 residues. V shed 0 bases and J shed 0 bases, with 10 bases lying between them. The CDR3 coding sequence is TGCGCCAGCAGCTTGGAAGACTTGAGCTCCTACGAGCAGTACTTC. Amino acids: CASSLEDLSSYEQYF.

The chain has TRBV28 and TRBJ2-3; a weak D match, TRBD1 (6 bases). Germline lookup yields CDR1 MDHEN and CDR2 SYDVKM. The CDR3 runs 16 residues. Trimming took 1 base from V and 1 from J, leaving 12 bases between them. CDR3 sequence: CASSLSGTFRTDTQYF. The CDR3 bases are TGTGCCAGCAGTTTATCCGGGACATTCCGCACAGATACGCAGTATTTT. Using reference TRBV28 and TRBJ2-3 for the parts outside the CDR3, the full variable domain is DVKVTQSSRYLVKRTGEKVFLECVQDMDHENMFWYRQDPGLGLRLIYFSYDVKMKEKGDIPEGYSVSREKKERFSLILESASTNQTSMYLCASSLSGTFRTDTQYFGPGTRLTVL.

This clone showed up just once. The chain recombines TRBV30 with TRBJ1-5, with unresolved D. This CDR3 region has 13 residues. CDR1 is GTSNPN, CDR2 SVGIG, per germline (reference sequence). The ends were cut back, 1 base at V and 3 bases at J, with 7 bases in the middle. CDR3 loop: CAWSGGYNQPQHF. CDR3 bases: TGTGCCTGGAGTGGAGGATACAATCAGCCCCAGCATTTT. Full variable domain (rest looked up from reference TRBV30 and TRBJ1-5): SQTIHQWPATLVQPVGSPLSLECTVEGTSNPNLYWYRQAAGRGLQLLFYSVGIGQISSEVPQNLSASRPQDRQFILSSKKLLLSDSGFYLCAWSGGYNQPQHFGDGTRLSIL.

The CDR3 DNA reads TGTGCCACCAAACGGGCTAGCGGCAACAATGAGCAGTTCTTC. Translating it yields CATKRASGNNEQFF. This rearrangement joins TRBV15 to TRBJ2-1; 7 bases agree with TRBD2. Per germline, CDR1 LNHNV and CDR2 YYDKDF (reference sequence). The CDR3 contains 14 residues. The trim removed 7 bases at V and 5 bases at J, leaving 8 bases unmatched.

The gene calls are TRBV11-3 and TRBJ2-1; 14 nucleotides agree with TRBD2. Looked up from germline, CDR1 is SGHNT and CDR2 is YENEEA. The J segment lost 6 bases and the V segment lost 5 bases, leaving 3 bases of the junction unmatched. The CDR3 is made up of 15 amino acids. This CDR3 reads CASSHGTSGSNEQFF. Written as DNA, the CDR3 is TGTGCCAGCAGCCACGGGACTAGCGGGAGCAATGAGCAGTTCTTC.

This chain links TRBV5-1 with TRBJ1-5; no clear D gene. V was trimmed by 0 bases and J by 7 bases, leaving 8 bases between them. The CDR3 has 13 amino acids. CDR1 and CDR2 from the germline V gene are SGHRS and YFSETQ. CDR3 sequence reads: CASSLGVGQPQHF. The CDR3 DNA reads as TGCGCCAGCAGCTTGGGGGTGGGACAGCCCCAGCATTTT.

The chain uses TRBV6-5 and TRBJ2-1; tentative D call: TRBD2 (6 bases). CDR1 and CDR2 from the germline V gene are MNHEY and SVGAGI. This CDR3 is built from 15 residues. V was clipped by 7 bases and J by 6 bases, with 19 bases between them. CDR3 amino acids: CASTRAPRDSNEQFF. The DNA for the CDR3 is TGTGCCAGCACCAGAGCTCCGAGGGACTCCAATGAGCAGTTCTTC.